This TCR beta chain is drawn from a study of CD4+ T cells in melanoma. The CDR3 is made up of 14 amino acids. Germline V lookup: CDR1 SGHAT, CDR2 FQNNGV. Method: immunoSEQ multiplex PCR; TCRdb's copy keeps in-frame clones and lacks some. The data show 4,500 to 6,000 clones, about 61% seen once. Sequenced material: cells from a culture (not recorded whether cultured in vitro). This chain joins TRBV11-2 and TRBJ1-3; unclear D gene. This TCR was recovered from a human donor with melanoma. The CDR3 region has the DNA TGTGCTGAACGACTAGAATCCTCTGGAAACACCATATATTTT. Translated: CAERLESSGNTIYF.